Below are 25 T cell receptor beta chains sequenced from a single sample in a study of blood T cell repertoires in COVID-19. TCRdb's copy holds only in-frame clones and misses some; the assay was immunoSEQ multiplex PCR. The data contain a few hundred thousand clones, roughly 90% of them seen just once; the ten biggest clones take up roughly a tenth. The specimen was PBMCs or T cells enriched from blood (not recorded which). The receptor source for this set is a woman aged 25 to 39 who had recovered from COVID-19.

The V and J genes are TRBV5-4 and TRBJ1-1; D might be TRBD1 (5 bases). This CDR3 is 13 amino acids long. The germline V and J ends were trimmed by 0 bases and 4 bases, with 7 bases remaining between them. Germline CDR1 and CDR2: SGHNT and YYREEE (reference sequence). CDR3 in amino acids: CASSLERGTEAFF. In DNA form, the CDR3 reads TGTGCCAGCAGCTTGGAAAGGGGCACTGAAGCTTTCTTT.

The chain uses TRBV14 and TRBJ1-1, with D maybe TRBD1 (6 bases). CDR3 length: 13 residues. V lost 5 bases to trimming and J lost 11 bases, with 18 bases between them. CDR1 is SGHDN, CDR2 FVKESK, per germline. CDR3 sequence reads: CASSADLQGSAFF. As DNA, the CDR3 is TGTGCCAGCAGCGCTGACCTACAGGGTTCCGCTTTCTTT.

The V and J genes are TRBV4-2 and TRBJ1-1, with D perhaps TRBD1 (5 bases). The CDR3 is made up of 18 amino acids. The V and J ends lost 5 bases and 0 bases respectively, with 22 bases between them. Germline V gene data show CDR1 as LGHNA and CDR2 as YNFKEQ. The CDR3 loop reads CASSLKSGGGSLNTEAFF. In DNA form, the CDR3 reads TGTGCCAGCAGCTTGAAATCCGGCGGGGGGTCCCTGAACACTGAAGCTTTCTTT.

A few counts support this clone. The V and J genes are TRBV13 and TRBJ1-2; D might be TRBD1 (5 bases). Looked up from germline, CDR1 is PRHDT and CDR2 is FYEKMQ (reference sequence). The CDR3 sequence is 13 residues long. V lost 2 bases to trimming and J lost 4 bases, with 8 bases between them. The CDR3 DNA sequence: TGTGCCAGCAGCTTAAGGGGCTCCTATGGCTACACCTTC. Protein product: CASSLRGSYGYTF.

The chain joins TRBV3-1 (or the pseudogene TRBV3-2) to TRBJ2-3, with TRBD2 matching over 10 bases. Germline V CDR1 and CDR2: LGHDT, YNNKEL (reference sequence). CDR3 length equals 20 residues. After removal of 5 bases from V and 4 bases from J, the junction contained 21 bases not matched to a gene. DNA of the CDR3: TGTGCCAGCAGCACTGCACAGACAGGAGCGGGAGGGCCGTTTGCAGATACGCAGTATTTT. It is translated as CASSTAQTGAGGPFADTQYF.

The chain uses TRBV6-2 or TRBV6-3 and TRBJ1-1; the match to TRBD1 covers 7 bases. Germline CDR1 reads MNHEY; CDR2 reads SVGEGT. Germline trimming cut 5 bases from V and 5 bases from J; bases unmatched to any gene: 5. There are 13 residues in the CDR3. The CDR3 DNA reads as TGTGCCAGCAGTGCGACAGGGCGGACTGAAGCTTTCTTT. Residues: CASSATGRTEAFF.

The chain joins TRBV27 to TRBJ1-4; TRBD1 matches at 8 bases. Trimming took 8 bases from V and 2 from J; bases not matched to a gene: 10. Per germline, CDR1 MNHEY and CDR2 SMNVEV (reference sequence). The CDR3 runs 16 residues. CDR3 sequence reads: CASRDRLASTNEKLFF. The CDR3 DNA is TGTGCCAGCCGGGACAGGTTAGCTTCCACTAATGAAAAACTGTTTTTT.

The chain combines TRBV6-5 with TRBJ1-1; a weak D match, TRBD1 (5 bases). CDR1 is MNHEY and CDR2 is SVGAGI in the germline V gene. This CDR3 has 13 amino acids. V lost 7 bases to trimming and J lost 1 base, with 10 bases between them. CDR3 loop: CASNLDRNTEAFF. In nucleotides, the CDR3 is TGTGCCAGCAACTTAGACAGGAACACTGAAGCTTTCTTT.

In its sample, this clone was seen a few times. The rearrangement uses TRBV2 and TRBJ1-5; TRBD1 matches at 8 bases. Germline values: CDR1 SNHLY, CDR2 FYNNEI. The CDR3 sequence is 14 residues long. The ends lost 5 bases at V and 9 bases at J; junction bases unmatched: 9. The CDR3 region has the DNA TGTGCCAGCAGTCAGACAGGGGCGGACAGGCCCCAGCATTTT. Protein: CASSQTGADRPQHF.

This chain uses TRBV6-5 with TRBJ2-2, with 7 bases matching TRBD1. Germline V lookup: CDR1 MNHEY, CDR2 SVGAGI. J gave up 4 bases and V 6 bases, and 5 bases lay outside the gene matches. CDR3 length: 14 residues. This chain's CDR3 is CASRPTGSTGELFF. The CDR3 DNA follows: TGTGCCAGCAGGCCGACAGGGAGCACCGGGGAGCTGTTTTTT.

The V gene is TRBV18, the J gene TRBJ2-1, with TRBD1 identical over 10 bases. J was trimmed by 9 bases and V by 6 bases; bases with no gene match: 11. Germline CDR1 and CDR2: KGHSH and LQKENI. The CDR3 runs to 15 residues. The CDR3 here is CASSEERTGGGEQFF. As DNA, the CDR3 is TGTGCCAGCTCGGAGGAGAGGACAGGGGGAGGTGAGCAGTTCTTC.

This clone came up once. This chain connects TRBV28 to TRBJ1-2; maybe TRBD1 (6 bases). CDR3 length: 15 residues. CDR1 is MDHEN, CDR2 SYDVKM, per germline. The V and J ends lost 6 bases and 2 bases respectively, with 16 bases between them. CDR3 DNA: TGTGCCAGCAGCCCCGGGACACCCACCAACTATGGCTACACCTTC. It codes for CASSPGTPTNYGYTF.

The chain is built from TRBV28 and TRBJ2-7; 14 nucleotides align to TRBD2. With V trimmed by 5 bases and J by 7 bases, 7 bases remained unmatched. Germline V gene lookup returns CDR1 MDHEN and CDR2 SYDVKM. CDR3 length equals 15 residues. This chain's CDR3 is CASSNPGLAGEEQYF. The CDR3 coding sequence is TGTGCCAGCAGTAACCCGGGACTAGCGGGAGAAGAGCAGTACTTC.

This clone was detected only a few times. This sequence joins TRBV5-1 and TRBJ2-2; weak D call: TRBD1 (6 bases). CDR1 SGHRS and CDR2 YFSETQ come from the germline V gene. This CDR3 is 15 amino acids long. Trimming removed 4 bases at V and 6 bases at J, with 16 bases between. The CDR3: CASSLQGNTAGELFF. CDR3 sequence (DNA): TGCGCCAGCAGCCTACAGGGAAACACTGCCGGGGAGCTGTTTTTT.

The chain employs TRBV11-2 and TRBJ2-7, with 9 positions matching TRBD2. Unmatched junction bases numbered 4, after V lost 1 base and J lost 3 bases. The CDR3 sequence is 15 residues long. The germline CDR1 and CDR2 sequences are SGHAT and FQNNGV. The CDR3 protein is CASSLVASGVYEQYF. CDR3 DNA: TGTGCCAGCAGCTTAGTCGCTAGCGGGGTCTACGAGCAGTACTTC.

The chain links TRBV19 to TRBJ2-1; 11 bases align to TRBD2. CDR1 and CDR2 from the germline V gene are LNHDA and SQIVND (reference sequence). The CDR3 is made up of 16 amino acids. The ends lost 5 bases at V and 3 bases at J; junction bases unmatched: 6. The CDR3 region is CASSVWTSGFYNEQFF. The CDR3 nucleotides read TGTGCCAGTAGTGTGTGGACTAGCGGGTTCTACAATGAGCAGTTCTTC.

The genes are TRBV19 and TRBJ1-2; 7 bases are shared with TRBD1. V gave up 10 bases and J gave up 2 bases; unmatched junction bases: 13. Looked up from germline, CDR1 is LNHDA and CDR2 is SQIVND (reference sequence). This CDR3 is built from 15 residues. CDR3 amino acids: CATQKRTGQNYGYTF. The CDR3 DNA follows: TGTGCCACTCAAAAGAGGACAGGACAAAACTATGGCTACACCTTC.

The rearrangement uses TRBV28 and TRBJ1-2; a weak D match, TRBD1 (6 bases). Per the germline V gene, CDR1 is MDHEN and CDR2 is SYDVKM. Trimming shortened V by 2 bases and J by 0 bases, and 10 bases separated the two germline ends. This CDR3 has 15 residues. In nucleotides, the CDR3 is TGTGCCAGCAGTTTAGGGGACACAACTAACTATGGCTACACCTTC. It is translated as CASSLGDTTNYGYTF.

The chain couples TRBV4-1 to TRBJ1-5; perhaps TRBD1 as D (5 bases). V lost 0 bases and J 6 bases, leaving 21 bases between the germline ends. The CDR3 spans 18 residues. Germline assignment: CDR1 MGHRA and CDR2 YSYEKL. Written as DNA, the CDR3 is TGCGCCAGCAGCCAAGATTGGGGCGACTTCTCGGGCGGTCAGCCCCAGCATTTT. This codes for CASSQDWGDFSGGQPQHF.

The CDR3 DNA reads as TGTGCCAGTAGTCCGTGGGGACAGGGACCAAACATTCAGTACTTC. Translated, it gives CASSPWGQGPNIQYF. The chain uses TRBV19 and TRBJ2-4; 9 positions agree with TRBD1. CDR1 is LNHDA, CDR2 SQIVND, per germline (reference sequence). The CDR3 has 15 amino acids. The V gene end was trimmed by 5 bases and the J gene end by 6 bases; junction bases not matched to a gene: 8.

This chain uses TRBV29-1 with TRBJ2-7; D is undetermined. The CDR3 runs 13 residues. Looked up from germline, CDR1 is SQVTM and CDR2 is ANQGSEA. The ends were cut back, 3 bases at V and 6 bases at J, with 15 bases in the middle. The CDR3 sequence is CSVEVPTVREQYF. CDR3 nucleotides: TGCAGCGTTGAGGTCCCCACAGTCCGCGAGCAGTACTTC.

The V call is TRBV11-1, the J call TRBJ1-1; 8 nucleotides line up with TRBD1. V trimming: 5 bases; J trimming: 5 bases; junction bases outside the gene matches: 10. The CDR3 totals 15 residues. Germline CDR1 and CDR2: SGHAT and FQDESV (reference sequence). CDR3 sequence reads: CASSPHGQGRTEAFF. CDR3 in DNA: TGTGCCAGCAGCCCGCACGGACAGGGTCGTACTGAAGCTTTCTTT.

The chain carries TRBV4-1 and TRBJ2-1; 10 positions agree with TRBD2. Trimming removed 3 bases from V and 7 bases from J; junction bases left unmatched: 9. The CDR3 is 16 residues long. Germline V gene data show CDR1 as MGHRA and CDR2 as YSYEKL. The chain's CDR3 is CASSHPGLASENEQFF. CDR3 coding DNA: TGCGCCAGCAGCCATCCGGGACTAGCGAGTGAGAATGAGCAGTTCTTC.

The chain combines TRBV5-1 with TRBJ1-1; 7 bases map to TRBD1. The CDR3 has 12 residues. Germline V gives CDR1 SGHRS, CDR2 YFSETQ. V was clipped by 4 bases and J by 6 bases; unmatched bases: 3. DNA for the CDR3: TGCGCCAGCAGCCCGGGGACAGCTGAAGCTTTCTTT. Translation: CASSPGTAEAFF. The full variable domain, completed using reference TRBV5-1 and TRBJ1-1, is KAGVTQTPRYLIKTRGQQVTLSCSPISGHRSVSWYQQTPGQGLQFLFEYFSETQRNKGNFPGRFSGRQFSNSRSEMNVSTLELGDSALYLCASSPGTAEAFFGQGTRLTVV.

In DNA, the CDR3 is TGTGCCACCAGCCCCCGTTTGAGCAATCAGCCCCAGCATTTT. Its translation is CATSPRLSNQPQHF. The V gene is TRBV15, the J gene TRBJ1-5; D ambiguous. The CDR3 is 14 amino acids. Trimming cost V 5 bases and J 1 base, with 9 bases left between them. Germline CDR1 is LNHNV and CDR2 is YYDKDF (reference sequence). Variable domain in full (rest from reference TRBV15 and TRBJ1-5): DAMVIQNPRYQVTQFGKPVTLSCSQTLNHNVMYWYQQKSSQAPKLLFHYYDKDFNNEADTPDNFQSRRPNTSFCFLDIRSPGLGDTAMYLCATSPRLSNQPQHFGDGTRLSIL.